The source of this T cell receptor beta chain is a study of blood T cell repertoires in COVID-19. Whole-study context: Sites across the United States, Italy and Spain contributed samples from acute and convalescent COVID-19. The analysed material was cDNA or gDNA that came from T cells, B-cell-depleted T cells, or PBMCs.

The junction had 6 bases not matched to a gene; V was cut back by 6 bases and J by 5 bases. This CDR3 comprises 15 residues. CDR1 KGHSH and CDR2 LQKENI come from the germline V gene. The assay was immunoSEQ multiplex PCR, and TCRdb's table has in-frame clones only and misses some. The sample lists under 150,000 clones, almost 90% occurring once. The sequencing input was peripheral blood. The receptor was derived from a human donor in a cohort sampled during active COVID-19. This chain joins TRBV18 and TRBJ2-5, with 13 bases identical to TRBD2. The CDR3 DNA reads as TGTGCCAGCTCCCTAGGACTAGCGGGAGTTGAGACCCAGTACTTC. Its protein product is CASSLGLAGVETQYF. The whole variable domain, filled in from reference TRBV18 and TRBJ2-5, reads NAGVMQNPRHLVRRRGQEARLRCSPMKGHSHVYWYRQLPEEGLKFMVYLQKENIIDESGMPKERFSAEFPKEGPSILRIQQVVRGDSAAYFCASSLGLAGVETQYFGPGTRLLVL.